This T cell receptor beta chain was obtained from a study of regulatory T cells in long-lasting Graves disease. The ends lost 3 bases at V and 3 bases at J; junction bases unmatched: 7. Per germline, CDR1 DFQATT and CDR2 SNEGSKA (reference sequence). The CDR3 runs 14 residues. Library construction for TCR beta used iRepertoire HTBI primers and Arm-PCR of CDR3 regions. TCRdb called the multiplex PCR reads again in MiXCR, with one record for every CDR3 protein. Seen here are 350,000 to 500,000 distinct CDR3 sequences, roughly 15% observed once, and the top ten hold approximately 15%. The time point here: newly diagnosed GD, antithyroid drugs for less than 3 months. PBMCs were the source of the RNA used for TCR sequencing. As collected, the peripheral blood samples measured about 9.2 milliliters each and went into EDTA tubes. Many counts were recorded for this clonotype. This sample also belongs to another study, concerning T cells in Graves' hyperthyroidism and ophthalmopathy. According to that study: The diagnostic basis comprised clinical symptoms, serum thyroxine and TRAb, thyroid ultrasound and orbital computed tomography. During a first-round RT-PCR of the TCR CDR3, the HTBI primer set was used. With a median lead of about six months before onset, the model predicted ophthalmopathy.

The clonotype comes from a woman in her forties or fifties with Graves disease. The starting material was peripheral blood mononuclear cells (PBMCs), obtained at new diagnosis, from a patient treated with antithyroid drugs. This chain uses TRBV20-1 with TRBJ2-7; 8 bases fit TRBD2. In nucleotides, the CDR3 is TGCAGTGCTAGTTTCAGCGGGAGACTCTACGAGCAGTACTTC. The encoded protein is CSASFSGRLYEQYF.